Presented here are 24 T cell receptor beta chains from one specimen sequenced in a study of cytomegalovirus exposure and HLA in healthy donors. PCR was performed using 60 Vbeta and 13 Jbeta primers. The assay was immunoSEQ multiplex PCR, and TCRdb's table has in-frame clones only and misses some. The table lists tens of thousands of clones, about 80% of them singletons. Material for sequencing was PBMCs. Source of these receptors: a female donor in good health and CMV-seronegative.

The chain carries TRBV12-5 and TRBJ1-1; 11 nucleotides agree with TRBD1. Germline V gene data show CDR1 as LGHNT and CDR2 as FRNRAP. The CDR3 contains 17 residues. Trimming at V came to 5 bases and at J to 7 bases, leaving 15 bases not matched to a gene. The CDR3 sequence: CASGPPGAGQGVHEAFF. The CDR3 nucleotides are TGTGCTAGTGGTCCCCCCGGAGCGGGACAGGGGGTCCATGAAGCTTTCTTT.

This chain joins TRBV4-1 and TRBJ2-2, with TRBD2 matching 10 bases. CDR3 size: 17 residues. Germline assignment: CDR1 MGHRA and CDR2 YSYEKL. The V gene end was trimmed by 1 base and the J gene end by 7 bases; junction bases not matched to a gene: 9. The CDR3 reads CASSQVVAGGKIGELFF. CDR3 DNA sequence: TGCGCCAGCAGCCAAGTTGTAGCGGGGGGAAAGATCGGGGAGCTGTTTTTT.

V is TRBV6-5 and J is TRBJ1-1; 7 bases match TRBD1. This CDR3 comprises 15 residues. V was pared by 6 bases and J by 4 bases, with 11 bases of the junction left unmatched. Germline CDR1 reads MNHEY; CDR2 reads SVGAGI. The CDR3 is CASSSRGQLGTEAFF. The CDR3 bases are TGTGCCAGCAGCTCAAGGGGACAGTTGGGCACTGAAGCTTTCTTT.

J is TRBJ1-2 and V is TRBV11-2; no clear D. In germline, CDR1 is SGHAT, CDR2 FQNNGV. The CDR3 extends over 15 amino acids. V was pared by 3 bases and J by 0 bases, with 11 bases between. The CDR3 sequence: CASSLAASANYGYTF. The CDR3 DNA follows: TGTGCCAGCAGCTTGGCTGCCTCAGCTAACTATGGCTACACCTTC.

This sequence joins TRBV5-1 and TRBJ1-1; TRBD1 might be the D (5 bases). Germline V gene data show CDR1 as SGHRS and CDR2 as YFSETQ. V dropped 0 bases and J dropped 3 bases, with 18 bases sitting between them. The CDR3 contains 17 residues. Written as DNA, the CDR3 is TGCGCCAGCAGCTTGGGGGTCGGGGGAGTCGCGGACACTGAAGCTTTCTTT. Its protein product is CASSLGVGGVADTEAFF.

This sequence joins TRBV7-2 and TRBJ2-1; D ambiguous. The V end was cut by 5 bases, the J end by 4 bases, with 15 bases between. The CDR3 has 15 residues. The V gene's germline CDR1 is SGHTA and CDR2 FQGNSA. The CDR3: CASSPSLVAYNEQFF. The CDR3 DNA is TGTGCCAGCAGCCCCAGTCTAGTGGCGTACAATGAGCAGTTCTTC.

The CDR3: CASSLTANTEAFF. DNA of the CDR3: TGTGCCAGCAGCCTGACAGCCAACACTGAAGCTTTCTTT. The chain is built from TRBV7-8 and TRBJ1-1; perhaps TRBD1 as D (5 bases). Germline V gene lookup returns CDR1 SGHVS and CDR2 FQNEAQ. V lost 5 bases and J lost 2, with 9 bases in between. This CDR3 contains 13 residues.

The rearrangement uses TRBV27 and TRBJ2-7; a possible D gene is TRBD2 (6 bases). The germline CDR1 and CDR2 sequences are MNHEY and SMNVEV (reference sequence). The CDR3 runs 16 residues. V dropped 6 bases and J dropped 2 bases, with 20 bases sitting between them. The CDR3, as DNA: TGTGCCAGCAGGGTCTCCGGGTCGGGGGAGACCTACGAGCAGTACTTC. It specifies CASRVSGSGETYEQYF.

CDR3 sequence reads: CASSHARGSSYEQYF. CDR3 in DNA: TGCGCCAGCAGCCATGCCAGGGGGAGCTCCTACGAGCAGTACTTC. The chain combines TRBV4-1 with TRBJ2-5; 7 bases agree with TRBD1. The end of the DNA is better explained by TRBJ2-7, so the J call may be wrong. The V gene's germline CDR1 is MGHRA and CDR2 YSYEKL. This CDR3 is 15 amino acids long.

A few counts support this clone. V is TRBV25-1 and J is TRBJ2-2, with unresolved D. Germline CDR1 is MGHDK and CDR2 is SYGVNS. This CDR3 contains 12 residues. Trimming took off 3 bases at V and 6 bases at J, with 5 bases between the two ends. CDR3 amino acids: CASSDSSGELFF. In DNA form, the CDR3 reads TGTGCCAGCAGTGATAGCTCCGGGGAGCTGTTTTTT.

V usage is TRBV27 and J usage is TRBJ1-1, with a weak D call TRBD1 (5 bases). The CDR3 contains 17 residues. V shed 6 bases and J shed 3 bases, with 23 bases lying between them. CDR1 and CDR2 from the germline V gene are MNHEY and SMNVEV (reference sequence). The CDR3 sequence: CASSFRVQGLSDTEAFF. The CDR3 bases are TGTGCCAGCAGCTTTAGGGTTCAGGGTTTGTCGGACACTGAAGCTTTCTTT.

This chain connects TRBV30 to TRBJ1-6; 7 positions match TRBD1. The CDR3 extends over 15 amino acids. V lost 2 bases to trimming and J lost 10 bases; unmatched junction nucleotides: 11. In germline, CDR1 is GTSNPN, CDR2 SVGIG (reference sequence). CDR3 bases: TGTGCCTGGAGTACCTCCTCAGGGGGACGATCACCCCTCCACTTT. Protein sequence: CAWSTSSGGRSPLHF.

The chain recombines TRBV27 with TRBJ2-7; tentative D call: TRBD1 (5 bases). Trimming removed 5 bases from V and 1 base from J, with 12 bases in between. CDR3 size: 14 residues. CDR1 is MNHEY, CDR2 SMNVEV, per germline (reference sequence). The CDR3 here is CASSLGQGSYEQYF. The CDR3 coding sequence is TGTGCCAGCAGTCTCGGACAAGGTTCCTACGAGCAGTACTTC.

This rearrangement joins TRBV11-2 to TRBJ2-7; TRBD2 aligns across 13 bases. Per germline, CDR1 SGHAT and CDR2 FQNNGV. CDR3 length equals 15 residues. After removal of 6 bases from V and 2 bases from J, the junction contained 4 bases not matched to a gene. CDR3 region: CASRLGLAGTYEQYF. The CDR3 nucleotides read TGTGCCAGCAGACTGGGACTAGCGGGGACCTACGAGCAGTACTTC. Full variable domain (missing parts from reference TRBV11-2 and TRBJ2-7): EAGVAQSPRYKIIEKRQSVAFWCNPISGHATLYWYQQILGQGPKLLIQFQNNGVVDDSQLPKDRFSAERLKGVDSTLKIQPAKLEDSAVYLCASRLGLAGTYEQYFGPGTRLTVT.

The V call is TRBV6-6, the J call TRBJ2-3; possible D gene TRBD2, 6 bases. The germline V gene encodes CDR1 MNHNY and CDR2 SVGAGI (reference sequence). Trimming pared 5 bases from V and 0 bases from J, leaving 12 bases between. The CDR3 has 15 residues. The CDR3 nucleotides are TGTGCCAGCAGTCGCGGGCGGGGCAGCACAGATACGCAGTATTTT. Protein product: CASSRGRGSTDTQYF.

The rearrangement joins TRBV7-2 to TRBJ1-1; 8 bases are shared with TRBD1. In germline, CDR1 is SGHTA, CDR2 FQGNSA. There are 15 residues in the CDR3. V lost 4 bases to trimming and J lost 4 bases; unmatched junction nucleotides: 8. CDR3 amino acids: CASSSPGGLSTEAFF. DNA for the CDR3: TGTGCCAGCAGCTCACCAGGGGGCTTGAGCACTGAAGCTTTCTTT. The complete variable domain, with remaining parts taken from reference TRBV7-2 and TRBJ1-1, reads GAGVSQSPSNKVTEKGKDVELRCDPISGHTALYWYRQSLGQGLEFLIYFQGNSAPDKSGLPSDRFSAERTGGSVSTLTIQRTQQEDSAVYLCASSSPGGLSTEAFFGQGTRLTVV.

The V and J genes are TRBV28 and TRBJ2-5; D is possibly TRBD1 (5 bases). Trimming cost V 2 bases and J 10 bases, with 11 bases left between them. The V gene's germline CDR1 is MDHEN and CDR2 SYDVKM. This CDR3 contains 12 residues. CDR3 nucleotide sequence: TGTGCCAGCAGTTTAGGTCCAAGGGGCCAGTACTTC. It translates to CASSLGPRGQYF.

This clone has just a few counts. J is TRBJ2-5 and V is TRBV7-9; TRBD2 matches 9 bases. The CDR3 runs to 14 residues. The germline CDR1 and CDR2 sequences are SEHNR and FQNEAQ (reference sequence). V lost 0 bases to trimming and J lost 4 bases; unmatched junction nucleotides: 0. DNA of the CDR3: TGTGCCAGCAGCTTAGCGCGGGGGGGAGAGACCCAGTACTTC. Translating it yields CASSLARGGETQYF.

The rearrangement links TRBV6-6 to TRBJ2-1, with D perhaps matching TRBD1 (5 bases). Trimming cost V 2 bases and J 5 bases, with 10 bases left between them. In germline, CDR1 is MNHNY, CDR2 SVGAGI (reference sequence). The CDR3 is 14 residues long. The DNA of the CDR3 is TGTGCCAGCAGTTACAGGGGAAACGACAATGAGCAGTTCTTC. It yields the protein CASSYRGNDNEQFF.

The gene calls are TRBV4-2 and TRBJ2-5; D may be TRBD1 (5 bases). The germline V gene encodes CDR1 LGHNA and CDR2 YNFKEQ. This CDR3 comprises 15 residues. Trimming shortened V by 0 bases and J by 1 base, and 9 bases separated the two germline ends. The CDR3: CASSQDTGVQETQYF. The DNA of the CDR3 is TGTGCCAGCAGCCAAGATACAGGAGTCCAAGAGACCCAGTACTTC.

The chain uses TRBV29-1 and TRBJ2-7, with D perhaps matching TRBD1 (6 bases). Trimming stripped 0 bases from V and 2 bases from J, with 14 bases between. The CDR3 covers 15 residues. CDR1 is SQVTM, CDR2 ANQGSEA, per germline. In DNA form, the CDR3 reads TGCAGCGTTGAAGAGGGGGCGCCTGGGACCTACGAGCAGTACTTC. Its translation: CSVEEGAPGTYEQYF.

This chain joins TRBV9 and TRBJ2-7; TRBD1 aligns across 7 bases. Germline V gene sequence: CDR1 SGDLS, CDR2 YYNGEE. The CDR3 spans 14 residues. V shed 3 bases, J shed 3 bases, and the junction held 6 bases outside the gene matches. CDR3 sequence: CASSAQGRYYEQYF. The CDR3, as DNA: TGTGCCAGCAGCGCACAGGGGAGATACTACGAGCAGTACTTC.

The rearrangement links TRBV6-5 to TRBJ2-7; 10 bases align to TRBD1. CDR1 is MNHEY, CDR2 SVGAGI, per germline. Trimming removed 2 bases from V and 0 bases from J; junction bases left unmatched: 4. The CDR3 consists of 16 residues. CDR3 residues: CASSYTGQGISYEQYF. The CDR3 DNA is TGTGCCAGCAGTTACACGGGACAGGGGATCTCCTACGAGCAGTACTTC.

V gene TRBV19 combines with J gene TRBJ1-1; TRBD1 matches at 9 bases. Per the germline V gene, CDR1 is LNHDA and CDR2 is SQIVND (reference sequence). V lost 1 base, J lost 1 base, and 4 bases stayed unmatched. CDR3 length equals 16 residues. The CDR3 loop is CASSIGTGQGNTEAFF. The CDR3 nucleotides are TGTGCCAGTAGTATAGGCACGGGACAGGGGAACACTGAAGCTTTCTTT. The full variable domain, with the rest looked up from reference TRBV19 and TRBJ1-1, is DGGITQSPKYLFRKEGQNVTLSCEQNLNHDAMYWYRQDPGQGLRLIYYSQIVNDFQKGDIAEGYSVSREKKESFPLTVTSAQKNPTAFYLCASSIGTGQGNTEAFFGQGTRLTVV.